These 25 T cell receptor beta chains share one sample of origin, sequenced in a study of blood T cell repertoires in COVID-19. TCRdb keeps only in-frame clones here, not all; method: immunoSEQ multiplex PCR. The sample carries around 300,000 clones, roughly 84% recorded once. Sequences were obtained from peripheral blood. These TCRs come from a man in his fifties with active or convalescent COVID-19.

The chain carries TRBV19 and TRBJ1-5; 8 bases are a match to TRBD1. With 5 bases clipped from V and 2 bases from J, the junction kept 5 bases outside the gene matches. The CDR3 contains 15 residues. Per germline, CDR1 LNHDA and CDR2 SQIVND (reference sequence). The CDR3 loop is CASSQGQGGNQPQHF. Here the CDR3 DNA reads TGTGCCAGTAGTCAAGGACAGGGCGGCAATCAGCCCCAGCATTTT.

The chain links TRBV9 to TRBJ2-2, with D possibly TRBD1 on 6 matching bases. The CDR3 consists of 15 residues. Germline V gene sequence: CDR1 SGDLS, CDR2 YYNGEE. Trimming cost V 1 base and J 4 bases, with 11 bases left between them. The CDR3 loop reads CASSVRDTGTGELFF. Written as DNA, the CDR3 is TGTGCCAGCAGCGTACGGGACACTGGCACCGGGGAGCTGTTTTTT.

The V and J genes are TRBV15 and TRBJ2-3; TRBD2 is a possible D gene (6 bases). Germline V gives CDR1 LNHNV, CDR2 YYDKDF (reference sequence). V was pared by 9 bases and J by 0 bases, with 10 bases between. The CDR3 consists of 13 residues. The DNA of the CDR3 is TGTGCCACTCGGGACTGGAGCACAGATACGCAGTATTTT. Its translation is CATRDWSTDTQYF.

This sequence joins TRBV2 and TRBJ2-1; D is undetermined. The germline V and J ends were trimmed by 10 bases and 5 bases, with 12 bases remaining between them. The CDR3 spans 12 residues. Looked up from germline, CDR1 is SNHLY and CDR2 is FYNNEI. Here the CDR3 DNA reads TGTGCCATTCCGCGCCCCAACAATGAGCAGTTCTTC. Its protein is CAIPRPNNEQFF.

A few counts support this clone. The V gene is TRBV18, the J gene TRBJ1-1; possibly TRBD1 for D (5 bases). The CDR3 length is 15 residues. V was cut by 3 bases and J by 6 bases, with 17 bases left in between. Germline CDR1 reads KGHSH; CDR2 reads LQKENI. CDR3 amino acids: CASSPSITDSAEAFF. CDR3 sequence (DNA): TGTGCCAGCTCACCGTCTATAACCGACAGCGCTGAAGCTTTCTTT.

The chain recombines TRBV28 with TRBJ2-5; 11 bases fit TRBD1. Germline-derived CDR1 and CDR2 are MDHEN and SYDVKM. V lost 10 bases, J lost 5 bases, and 6 bases stayed unmatched. There are 13 residues in the CDR3. CDR3 sequence: CATGTGGEETQYF. CDR3 in DNA: TGTGCCACCGGGACAGGGGGTGAGGAGACCCAGTACTTC.

This clone was detected once. The genes are TRBV7-2 and TRBJ1-2; D gene uncertain. CDR3 length: 13 residues. Germline V gene sequence: CDR1 SGHTA, CDR2 FQGNSA. V lost 0 bases to trimming and J lost 5 bases, with 7 bases between them. CDR3 bases: TGTGCCAGCAGCTTAGCCGGGATTTATGGCTACACCTTC. Its protein product is CASSLAGIYGYTF.

The gene calls are TRBV5-1 and TRBJ2-5; 9 nucleotides align to TRBD2. This CDR3 is 16 amino acids long. The ends lost 4 bases at V and 1 base at J; junction bases unmatched: 8. CDR1 is SGHRS, CDR2 YFSETQ, per germline. DNA for the CDR3: TGCGCCAGCAGCCCCGCGGGGGGGCCGGCCCAAGAGACCCAGTACTTC. Protein: CASSPAGGPAQETQYF.

The chain combines TRBV15 with TRBJ1-2; TRBD1 matches 9 bases. Per germline, CDR1 LNHNV and CDR2 YYDKDF (reference sequence). The J segment lost 3 bases and the V segment lost 5 bases, leaving 4 bases of the junction unmatched. The CDR3 has 14 amino acids. CDR3 protein: CATSGQGPHYGYTF. CDR3 sequence (DNA): TGTGCCACCAGCGGACAGGGGCCACACTATGGCTACACCTTC.

The table lists this clone with a few counts. This chain joins TRBV29-1 and TRBJ2-1, with 11 bases that match TRBD2. Germline-derived CDR1 and CDR2 are SQVTM and ANQGSEA. This CDR3 region has 19 residues. Germline trimming cut 1 base from V and 0 bases from J; bases unmatched to any gene: 11. CDR3 nucleotides: TGCAGCGTTGAAGGTCTGGTAGCGGGGGGGAAAAGCTCCTACAATGAGCAGTTCTTC. Protein: CSVEGLVAGGKSSYNEQFF.

This chain connects TRBV6-5 to TRBJ1-2; tentatively, D is TRBD1 (5 bases). CDR3 size: 14 residues. Germline V lookup: CDR1 MNHEY, CDR2 SVGAGI. Trimming left V 6 bases short and J 7 bases short, with 18 bases between. CDR3 in amino acids: CASSRGRGGSGYTF. In nucleotides, the CDR3 is TGTGCCAGCAGCCGGGGACGGGGAGGATCTGGCTACACCTTC.

This clone was found once. The CDR3 DNA is TGTGCCAGTAATTTAGGAGGAGGACAGGGTTTTCATCAGCCCCAGCATTTT. Amino acids: CASNLGGGQGFHQPQHF. The rearrangement links TRBV19 to TRBJ1-5; 8 bases match TRBD1. Unmatched junction bases numbered 16, after V lost 7 bases and J lost 5 bases. Germline V gene sequence: CDR1 LNHDA, CDR2 SQIVND (reference sequence). This CDR3 has 17 residues.

V and J are TRBV19 and TRBJ1-2; 7 nucleotides line up with TRBD1. Losses at the gene ends were 7 bases for V and 8 bases for J; bases not matched to a gene: 19. The CDR3 is made up of 16 amino acids. CDR1 is LNHDA and CDR2 is SQIVND in the germline V gene (reference sequence). CDR3 loop: CASTQAAPGDRTGYTF. DNA of the CDR3: TGTGCCAGTACCCAGGCCGCTCCGGGGGACAGAACGGGCTACACCTTC.

The V and J genes are TRBV9 and TRBJ2-3; TRBD2 aligns across 7 bases. V shed 4 bases, J shed 8 bases, and the junction held 13 bases outside the gene matches. CDR1 is SGDLS, CDR2 YYNGEE, per germline. The CDR3 is made up of 15 amino acids. The CDR3 region is CASSPIGGGGRTQYF. CDR3 coding DNA: TGTGCCAGCAGCCCCATAGGCGGCGGGGGACGTACGCAGTATTTT.

The chain employs TRBV5-5 and TRBJ1-1; no clear D gene. The CDR3 contains 13 residues. Trimming took 0 bases from V and 5 from J, leaving 8 bases between them. Looked up from germline, CDR1 is SGHKS and CDR2 is YYEKEE (reference sequence). The DNA of the CDR3 is TGTGCCAGCAGCTTGGAAAGCGAAACTGAAGCTTTCTTT. Protein product: CASSLESETEAFF.

The sample holds one count of this clone. This sequence joins TRBV28 and TRBJ1-5; D not resolved. The CDR3 has 14 residues. Between the trimmed V and J ends, which lost 4 bases and 6 bases, there was a span of 13 bases. Germline V gene sequence: CDR1 MDHEN, CDR2 SYDVKM. The CDR3: CASSSSQWSQPQHF. CDR3 sequence (DNA): TGTGCCAGCAGTTCCAGCCAGTGGAGTCAGCCCCAGCATTTT.

The chain uses TRBV2 and TRBJ1-4, with 11 bases identical to TRBD1. CDR1 is SNHLY and CDR2 is FYNNEI in the germline V gene. Trimming removed 4 bases from V and 10 bases from J; junction bases left unmatched: 2. CDR3 size: 13 residues. In nucleotides, the CDR3 is TGTGCCAGCAGTGGGGGGACAGGGGGAAAACTGTTTTTT. It is translated as CASSGGTGGKLFF.

The J gene is TRBJ1-2, the V gene TRBV9, with unresolved D. CDR1 SGDLS and CDR2 YYNGEE come from the germline V gene. The CDR3 runs to 14 residues. The V end lost 0 bases, the J end lost 2 bases, and 8 bases lay between the germline ends. DNA for the CDR3: TGTGCCAGCAGCGTAGCTGAACAGAACTATGGCTACACCTTC. Protein product: CASSVAEQNYGYTF.

A single count supports this clone. This rearrangement joins TRBV5-4 to TRBJ1-1, with TRBD1 matching over 7 bases. The germline V gene encodes CDR1 SGHNT and CDR2 YYREEE (reference sequence). Germline trimming cut 10 bases from V and 1 base from J; bases unmatched to any gene: 7. The CDR3 extends over 13 amino acids. The chain's CDR3 is CAGEQGPNTEAFF. The CDR3 coding sequence is TGTGCCGGGGAACAGGGGCCGAACACTGAAGCTTTCTTT.

This clone was picked up a small number of times. This chain links TRBV5-6 with TRBJ1-5; possible D gene TRBD1, 5 bases. The V and J ends lost 5 bases and 7 bases respectively, with 13 bases between them. This CDR3 region has 13 residues. Germline CDR1 and CDR2: SGHDT and YYEEEE. Written as DNA, the CDR3 is TGTGCCAGCAGTCGCATGGGGGGGCAGCCCCAGCATTTT. This translates into CASSRMGGQPQHF. The complete variable domain, with remaining parts taken from reference TRBV5-6 and TRBJ1-5, reads DAGVTQSPTHLIKTRGQQVTLRCSPKSGHDTVSWYQQALGQGPQFIFQYYEEEERQRGNFPDRFSGHQFPNYSSELNVNALLLGDSALYLCASSRMGGQPQHFGDGTRLSIL.

The chain uses TRBV6-5 and TRBJ2-5; possible D gene TRBD1, 7 bases. The germline gives CDR1 MNHEY, CDR2 SVGAGI. V was clipped by 5 bases and J by 5 bases, with 18 bases between them. CDR3 length: 15 residues. The CDR3 region is CASSLQGGFDETQYF. The CDR3, as DNA: TGTGCCAGCAGTCTCCAGGGGGGTTTCGACGAGACCCAGTACTTC.

The V and J genes are TRBV11-3 and TRBJ2-7; the D gene is possibly TRBD1 (6 bases). Trimming shortened V by 2 bases and J by 3 bases, and 11 bases separated the two germline ends. Germline-derived CDR1 and CDR2 are SGHNT and YENEEA. The length of the CDR3 is 14 residues. CDR3 nucleotide sequence: TGTGCCAGCAGCTTAACAGGGAATAGCTACGAGCAGTACTTC. Encoded protein: CASSLTGNSYEQYF.

The chain combines TRBV4-1 with TRBJ2-1; 14 bases line up with TRBD2. Unmatched junction bases numbered 7, after V lost 4 bases and J lost 8 bases. The CDR3 is 16 residues long. Per germline, CDR1 MGHRA and CDR2 YSYEKL. The CDR3 region is CASSRGLAGEVDEQFF. The CDR3 DNA reads as TGCGCCAGCAGCCGGGGACTAGCGGGAGAGGTAGATGAGCAGTTCTTC.

The genes are TRBV12-3 or TRBV12-4 and TRBJ1-5; the D is unclear. The CDR3 consists of 13 residues. Trimming left V 3 bases short and J 1 base short, with 4 bases between. As DNA, the CDR3 is TGTGCCAGCAGTTTCTACAGCAATCAGCCCCAGCATTTT. Its translation: CASSFYSNQPQHF.

The chain joins TRBV4-1 to TRBJ1-5; TRBD1 matches at 8 bases. The CDR3 length is 17 residues. Germline V gene sequence: CDR1 MGHRA, CDR2 YSYEKL. V lost 1 base and J lost 7; bases outside the gene matches: 12. CDR3 DNA sequence: TGCGCCAGCAGCCAAGCCACCTTCTCAGGGGGCGGACAGCCCCAGCATTTT. Amino acid sequence: CASSQATFSGGGQPQHF.